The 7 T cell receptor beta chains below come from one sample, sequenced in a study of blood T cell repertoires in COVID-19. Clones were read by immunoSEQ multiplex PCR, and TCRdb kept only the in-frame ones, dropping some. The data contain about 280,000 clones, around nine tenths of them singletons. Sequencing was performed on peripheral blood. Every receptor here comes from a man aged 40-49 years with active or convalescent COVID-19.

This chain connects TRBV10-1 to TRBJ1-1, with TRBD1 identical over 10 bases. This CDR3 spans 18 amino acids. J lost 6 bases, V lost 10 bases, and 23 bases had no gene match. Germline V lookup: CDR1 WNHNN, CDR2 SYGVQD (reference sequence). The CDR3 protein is CATLAPPSGQGTSSEAFF. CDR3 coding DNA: TGCGCCACCCTAGCCCCCCCATCGGGACAGGGGACGAGTTCTGAAGCTTTCTTT.

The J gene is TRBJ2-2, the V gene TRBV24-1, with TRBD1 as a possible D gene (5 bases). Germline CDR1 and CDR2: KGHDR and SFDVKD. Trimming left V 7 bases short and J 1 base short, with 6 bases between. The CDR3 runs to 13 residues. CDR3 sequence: CATRQGNTGELFF. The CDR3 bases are TGTGCCACCAGGCAGGGGAACACCGGGGAGCTGTTTTTT.

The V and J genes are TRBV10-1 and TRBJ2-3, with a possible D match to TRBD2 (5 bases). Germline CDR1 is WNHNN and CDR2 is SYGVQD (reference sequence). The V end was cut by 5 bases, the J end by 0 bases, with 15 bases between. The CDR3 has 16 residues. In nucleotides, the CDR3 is TGCGCCAGCAGTCCGAGGGCACCGGAAAGCACAGATACGCAGTATTTT. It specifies CASSPRAPESTDTQYF.

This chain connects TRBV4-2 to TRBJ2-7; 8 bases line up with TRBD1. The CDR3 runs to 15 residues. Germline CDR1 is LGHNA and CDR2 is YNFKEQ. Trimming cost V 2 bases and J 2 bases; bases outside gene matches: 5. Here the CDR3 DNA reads TGTGCCAGCAGCCAATCGACAGGGGCGGCCTACGAGCAGTACTTC. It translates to CASSQSTGAAYEQYF.

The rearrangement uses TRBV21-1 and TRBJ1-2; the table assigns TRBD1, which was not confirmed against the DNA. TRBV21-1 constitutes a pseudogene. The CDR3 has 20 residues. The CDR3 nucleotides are TGTGCCAGCAGAAAAAAGAGGGGACAGGGGGCGGGGTCCGTGCCCTATGGCTACACCTTC. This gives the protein CASRKKRGQGAGSVPYGYTF.

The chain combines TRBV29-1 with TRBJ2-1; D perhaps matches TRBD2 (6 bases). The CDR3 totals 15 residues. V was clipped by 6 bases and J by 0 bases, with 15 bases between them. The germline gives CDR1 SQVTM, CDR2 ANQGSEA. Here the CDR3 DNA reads TGCAGCGTCGTCTCCCGGGAGTCCTCCTACAATGAGCAGTTCTTC. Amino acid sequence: CSVVSRESSYNEQFF.

The CDR3 sequence: CASRTGNEKLFF. For the CDR3, the DNA is TGTGCCAGCAGGACAGGGAATGAAAAACTGTTTTTT. The chain joins TRBV6-5 to TRBJ1-4, with 7 bases matching TRBD1. V shed 6 bases and J 5 bases; nucleotides not matched to a gene: 0. CDR1 and CDR2 from the germline V gene are MNHEY and SVGAGI. The CDR3 is 12 residues long.